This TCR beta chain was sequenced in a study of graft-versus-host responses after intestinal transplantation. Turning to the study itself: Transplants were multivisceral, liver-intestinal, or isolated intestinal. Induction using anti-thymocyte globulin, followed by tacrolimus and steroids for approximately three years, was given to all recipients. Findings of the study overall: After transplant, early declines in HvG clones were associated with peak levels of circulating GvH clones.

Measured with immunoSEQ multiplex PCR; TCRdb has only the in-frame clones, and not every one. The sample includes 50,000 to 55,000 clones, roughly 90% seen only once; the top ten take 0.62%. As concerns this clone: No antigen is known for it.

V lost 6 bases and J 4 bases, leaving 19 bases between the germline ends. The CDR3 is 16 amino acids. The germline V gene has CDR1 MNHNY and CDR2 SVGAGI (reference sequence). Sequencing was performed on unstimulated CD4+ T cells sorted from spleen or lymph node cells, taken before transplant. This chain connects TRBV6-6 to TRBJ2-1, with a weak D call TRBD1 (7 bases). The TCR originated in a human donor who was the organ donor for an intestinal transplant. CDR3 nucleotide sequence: TGTGCCAGCAGCCTAAATTCCAGGGGGGTATACAATGAGCAGTTCTTC. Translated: CASSLNSRGVYNEQFF.